This T cell receptor (beta chain) came from a study of read filtering for tumor transcriptome and immune sequencing. On the study more broadly: Patients were 17 male and some 13 female, mean age 65.9 years, range roughly 47 to 85. Transcriptome libraries were built from DNase-treated RNA. Findings of the study overall: Roughly four fifths of IR-seq clonotypes had one read, totaling around 4% of reads; RNA-seq: approximately 75% and 45%.

Molecular barcoded adaptors covering alpha/delta and beta/gamma chains were used on roughly 400 ng RNA. TCRdb recomputed calls from the reads with MiXCR, one row per CDR3 protein. The sample includes roughly 90,000 distinct CDR3 sequences, about 12% of them seen just once. V was trimmed by 5 bases and J by 3 bases, leaving 11 bases between them. The CDR3 has 13 residues. The V gene's germline CDR1 is SEHNR and CDR2 FQNEAQ (reference sequence). This clonotype has at least ten counts. Its antigen remains unidentified. Specimen: a population of CD138-negative cells sorted from bone marrow. The sequence derives from a donor at least 40 years old with multiple myeloma. This rearrangement joins TRBV7-9 to TRBJ2-7, with D unclear. CDR3 protein: CASSLGRFYEQYF. The DNA for the CDR3 is TGTGCCAGCAGCCTGGGCCGTTTCTACGAGCAGTACTTC.